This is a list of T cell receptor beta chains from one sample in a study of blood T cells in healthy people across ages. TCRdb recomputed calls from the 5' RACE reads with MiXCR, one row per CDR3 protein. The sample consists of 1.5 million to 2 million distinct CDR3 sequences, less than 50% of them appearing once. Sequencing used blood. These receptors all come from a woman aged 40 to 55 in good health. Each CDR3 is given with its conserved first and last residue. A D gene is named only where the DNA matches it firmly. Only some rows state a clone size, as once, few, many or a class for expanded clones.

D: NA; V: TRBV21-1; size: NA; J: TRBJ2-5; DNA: TGTGCCAGCAGCATCGGCAGGACACGATTACAGGCAGAGACCCAGTACTTC; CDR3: CASSIGRTRLQAETQYF
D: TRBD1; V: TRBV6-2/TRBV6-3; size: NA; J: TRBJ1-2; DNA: TGTGCCAGCAGAAACCGGGACAGGCCCTTTAACTATGGCTACACCTTC; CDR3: CASRNRDRPFNYGYTF
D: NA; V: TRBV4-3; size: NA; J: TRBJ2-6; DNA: TGCGTCAGCAGCCAAGAAGAGGCCGGGGCCAACGTCCTGACTTTC; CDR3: CVSSQEEAGANVLTF
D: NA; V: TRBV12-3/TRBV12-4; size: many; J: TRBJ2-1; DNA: TGTGCCAGCAGCTTAAGGGGGGGCAATGAGCAGTTCTTC; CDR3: CASSLRGGNEQFF
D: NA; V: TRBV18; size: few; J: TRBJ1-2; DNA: TGTGCCAGCTCACCAATGGCGAGACTAAACGGAGGCTACACCTTC; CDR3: CASSPMARLNGGYTF
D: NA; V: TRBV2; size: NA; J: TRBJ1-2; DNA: TGTGCCAGCAGTGTGGAGAACCTACGGTTTGACTACACCTTC; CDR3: CASSVENLRFDYTF
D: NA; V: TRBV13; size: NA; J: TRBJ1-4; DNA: TGTGCCAGCAGCCGCCGGACGGGACTTTATGAAAAACTGTTTTTT; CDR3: CASSRRTGLYEKLFF
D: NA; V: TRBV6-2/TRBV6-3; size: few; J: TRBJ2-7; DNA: TGTGCCAGCAGATTGGACTGGGACTCCTACGAGCAGTACTTC; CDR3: CASRLDWDSYEQYF
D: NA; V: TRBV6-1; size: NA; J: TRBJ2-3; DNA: TGTGCCAGCAGTGTTTTTCAGGGGACCACAGATACGCAGTATTTT; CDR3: CASSVFQGTTDTQYF
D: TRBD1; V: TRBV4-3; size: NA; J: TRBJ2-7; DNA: TGCGCCAGCAGATCAAACAGGGGCCCTGAGCAGTACTTC; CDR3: CASRSNRGPEQYF
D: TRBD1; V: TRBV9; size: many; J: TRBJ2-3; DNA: TGTGCCAGCAGCACTACAGGGGGCGTCACAGATACGCAGTATTTT; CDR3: CASSTTGGVTDTQYF
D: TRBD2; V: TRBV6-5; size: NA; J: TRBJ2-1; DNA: TGTGCCAGCAGTTACATCCCGCCGTTGACTAGCGGGGGGCCTTACAATGAGCAGTTCTTC; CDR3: CASSYIPPLTSGGPYNEQFF
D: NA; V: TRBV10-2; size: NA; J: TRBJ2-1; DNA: TGCGCCAGCAGACACGGGACGGAGTACAATGAGCAGTTCTTC; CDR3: CASRHGTEYNEQFF
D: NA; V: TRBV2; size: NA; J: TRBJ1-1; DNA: TGTGCCAGCAGTGGAAGTGTGGGACCTCAGATGAACACTGAAGCTTTCTTT; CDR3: CASSGSVGPQMNTEAFF
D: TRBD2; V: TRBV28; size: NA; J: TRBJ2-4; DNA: TGTGCCAGCAGCTTTACTAGCGGGGGGGCGAGCCTAGCCAAAAACATTCAGTACTTC; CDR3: CASSFTSGGASLAKNIQYF
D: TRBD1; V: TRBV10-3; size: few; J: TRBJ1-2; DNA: TGTGCCATCAGTCCGACAGGGCCCTATGGCTACACCTTC; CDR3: CAISPTGPYGYTF